Shown below are 9 T cell receptor beta chains from a single sample sequenced in a study of technical replicates of blood from a handful of donors. Method: immunoSEQ multiplex PCR; TCRdb's copy keeps in-frame clones and lacks some. The data contain around 76,000 clones, 95% to 99% of them singletons. The sequenced sample was T cells isolated from PBMCs. These receptors were obtained from a human donor in good health.

The rearrangement joins TRBV4-1 to TRBJ1-2, with TRBD1 as a possible D gene (6 bases). V dropped 0 bases and J dropped 7 bases, with 24 bases sitting between them. The CDR3 covers 18 residues. From germline, CDR1 is MGHRA and CDR2 YSYEKL. CDR3 DNA: TGCGCCAGCAGCCAAGATTTCCATTGTGAGGGGGGGAGGTGTGGCTACACCTTC. Its protein product is CASSQDFHCEGGRCGYTF.

This rearrangement joins TRBV4-2 to TRBJ2-5; a weak D match, TRBD2 (7 bases). The CDR3 is 16 amino acids. Germline lookup yields CDR1 LGHNA and CDR2 YNFKEQ. Trimming shortened V by 0 bases and J by 1 base, and 12 bases separated the two germline ends. The CDR3 coding sequence is TGTGCCAGCAGCCAAGAAGGGGGAGGGTTCCAAGAGACCCAGTACTTC. Encoded protein: CASSQEGGGFQETQYF.

Written as DNA, the CDR3 is TGTGCCAGCAGTGAAGCCCGCGGGAGACCGAGCACAGATACGCAGTATTTT. Its protein is CASSEARGRPSTDTQYF. The chain links TRBV6-1 to TRBJ2-3, with TRBD2 matching over 7 bases. V gave up 0 bases and J gave up 0 bases; unmatched junction bases: 6. The CDR3 runs to 17 residues. Per the germline V gene, CDR1 is MNHNS and CDR2 is SASEGT.

The genes are TRBV6-1 and TRBJ2-5; 9 bases map to TRBD2. The CDR3 length is 16 residues. With 0 bases clipped from V and 5 bases from J, the junction kept 7 bases outside the gene matches. Per germline, CDR1 MNHNS and CDR2 SASEGT. The CDR3 sequence: CASSEAISGSWETQYF. The CDR3, as DNA: TGTGCCAGCAGTGAAGCTATTAGCGGGAGTTGGGAGACCCAGTACTTC.

The V call is TRBV5-1, the J call TRBJ2-2; 8 bases are a match to TRBD2. The germline CDR1 and CDR2 sequences are SGHRS and YFSETQ. The junction had 5 bases not matched to a gene; V was cut back by 7 bases and J by 6 bases. CDR3 length equals 13 residues. The CDR3 bases are TGCGCCAGCGCTATCGGGGGGGCCGGGGAGCTGTTTTTT. Translated: CASAIGGAGELFF.

The chain combines TRBV27 with TRBJ2-7; TRBD1 aligns across 8 bases. Unmatched junction bases numbered 12, after V lost 2 bases and J lost 3 bases. CDR1 is MNHEY, CDR2 SMNVEV, per germline (reference sequence). The CDR3 runs to 17 residues. Here the CDR3 DNA reads TGTGCCAGCAGTTTAGATACCGGACAGGGAAGGCTCTACGAGCAGTACTTC. It translates to CASSLDTGQGRLYEQYF.

The J gene is TRBJ2-5, the V gene TRBV18; TRBD2 aligns across 10 bases. The V segment lost 1 base and the J segment 0 bases; nucleotides outside the gene matches: 5. This CDR3 spans 17 amino acids. Germline V gene data show CDR1 as KGHSH and CDR2 as LQKENI. The DNA for the CDR3 is TGTGCCAGCTCACCACAGTCTGGGACTAGCGACCAAGAGACCCAGTACTTC. The encoded protein is CASSPQSGTSDQETQYF.

The chain carries TRBV28 and TRBJ1-3; TRBD1 is a possible D gene (6 bases). Germline loops: CDR1 MDHEN, CDR2 SYDVKM. The V end was cut by 5 bases, the J end by 0 bases, with 8 bases between. The CDR3 has 14 residues. This chain's CDR3 is CASSQDSSGNTIYF. In DNA, the CDR3 is TGTGCCAGCAGTCAGGACAGCTCTGGAAACACCATATATTTT.

The chain joins TRBV7-6 to TRBJ2-1, with D possibly matching TRBD2 (6 bases). Germline loops: CDR1 SGHVS, CDR2 FNYEAQ. CDR3 size: 15 residues. V lost 1 base and J 8 bases, leaving 15 bases between the germline ends. CDR3 nucleotide sequence: TGTGCCAGCAGCTTAGGACTAGTGAAGAGGGATGAGCAGTTCTTC. Its protein product is CASSLGLVKRDEQFF.